The next 23 T cell receptor beta chains were all read from a single sample in a study of cytomegalovirus exposure and HLA in healthy donors. The PCR ran on 60 Vbeta and 13 Jbeta primers. TCRdb's copy holds only in-frame clones and misses some; the assay was immunoSEQ multiplex PCR. The table has tens of thousands of clones, less than 80% seen once. The sequencing sample was made of PBMCs. These receptors all come from a middle-aged man in good health and CMV-seropositive.

This chain connects TRBV2 to TRBJ1-6; D is ambiguous. The germline V gene encodes CDR1 SNHLY and CDR2 FYNNEI. The CDR3 sequence is 12 residues long. Trimming left V 6 bases short and J 8 bases short, with 8 bases between. CDR3 coding DNA: TGTGCCAGCAGCCGTACTGATTCACCCCTCCACTTT. This codes for CASSRTDSPLHF.

This clone appeared once. The CDR3 DNA is TGCAGCGTTGCCGGACTAGACTTTTACGAGCAGTACTTC. This encodes CSVAGLDFYEQYF. J is TRBJ2-7 and V is TRBV29-1, with 7 bases lining up with TRBD2. The CDR3 totals 13 residues. The germline gives CDR1 SQVTM, CDR2 ANQGSEA. Trimming removed 4 bases from V and 4 bases from J; junction bases left unmatched: 7.

The chain recombines TRBV28 with TRBJ2-7; D remains ambiguous. The germline V gene has CDR1 MDHEN and CDR2 SYDVKM. V shed 6 bases and J shed 3 bases, with 9 bases lying between them. This CDR3 is built from 12 residues. CDR3 in DNA: TGTGCCAGCAGGCTAAGCCTCTACGAGCAGTACTTC. Translated, it gives CASRLSLYEQYF. The whole variable domain, remainder taken from reference TRBV28 and TRBJ2-7, is DVKVTQSSRYLVKRTGEKVFLECVQDMDHENMFWYRQDPGLGLRLIYFSYDVKMKEKGDIPEGYSVSREKKERFSLILESASTNQTSMYLCASRLSLYEQYFGPGTRLTVT.

A note on this clone: The identical CDR3 is also encoded by other nucleotide sequences in the sample. CDR3 protein: CSVEVADYEQYF. The CDR3, as DNA: TGCAGCGTTGAAGTGGCCGACTACGAGCAGTACTTC. This chain joins TRBV29-1 and TRBJ2-7; D ambiguous. From germline, CDR1 is SQVTM and CDR2 ANQGSEA. This CDR3 region has 12 residues. V lost 1 base and J lost 3, with 7 bases in between.

This chain links TRBV19 with TRBJ2-2, with D tentatively TRBD1 (7 bases). The V and J ends lost 4 bases and 6 bases respectively, with 15 bases between them. This CDR3 has 15 residues. The germline CDR1 and CDR2 sequences are LNHDA and SQIVND (reference sequence). The CDR3 region is CASSNYRGGAGELFF. In nucleotides, the CDR3 is TGTGCCAGTAGTAACTACAGGGGAGGAGCCGGGGAGCTGTTTTTT.

The gene calls are TRBV5-4 and TRBJ2-7; D possibly corresponds to TRBD2 (6 bases). CDR1 and CDR2 (germline): SGHNT, YYREEE (reference sequence). V was trimmed by 3 bases and J by 2 bases, leaving 18 bases between them. This CDR3 region has 16 residues. CDR3 sequence: CASSSPPGTQPYEQYF. The DNA of the CDR3 is TGTGCCAGCAGCTCCCCGCCCGGGACTCAGCCCTACGAGCAGTACTTC.

This clone appeared once. The gene calls are TRBV6-1 and TRBJ2-7; 8 bases are a match to TRBD1. Germline CDR1 and CDR2: MNHNS and SASEGT. The CDR3 loop spans 15 amino acids. Trimming at V came to 1 base and at J to 0 bases, leaving 2 bases not matched to a gene. The CDR3, as DNA: TGTGCCAGCAGTGAAGGGACAGGGAGCTCCTACGAGCAGTACTTC. Encoded protein: CASSEGTGSSYEQYF.

This chain uses TRBV9 with TRBJ2-7; 11 bases line up with TRBD2. Germline V CDR1 and CDR2: SGDLS, YYNGEE. V was pared by 6 bases and J by 6 bases, with 11 bases of the junction left unmatched. This CDR3 contains 15 residues. CDR3 in amino acids: CASTDRASGGIEQYF. CDR3 bases: TGTGCCAGCACCGATAGGGCTAGCGGGGGGATCGAGCAGTACTTC.

Of note for this clone: At the DNA level, this CDR3 is encoded by other sequences in the same sample as well. J is TRBJ2-3 and V is TRBV5-1, with TRBD2 matching 10 bases. Germline CDR1 is SGHRS and CDR2 is YFSETQ. V was clipped by 0 bases and J by 1 base; unmatched bases: 2. The CDR3 is made up of 16 amino acids. CDR3 coding DNA: TGCGCCAGCAGCTTGGGTACTAGCGGGGGCACAGATACGCAGTATTTT. Translation: CASSLGTSGGTDTQYF.

The genes are TRBV27 and TRBJ2-5; 11 bases are shared with TRBD1. The DNA end is a closer match to TRBJ2-7, so the J assignment may be wrong. CDR1 and CDR2 from the germline V gene are MNHEY and SMNVEV (reference sequence). CDR3 size: 14 residues. The CDR3 region has the DNA TGTGCCAGCAGTTTATTGGACAGGGGGCGCGAGCAGTACTTC. Its translation: CASSLLDRGREQYF.

The V and J genes are TRBV4-3 and TRBJ2-5; perhaps TRBD2 as D (6 bases). The length of the CDR3 is 17 residues. Germline V gene lookup returns CDR1 LGHNA and CDR2 YSLEER. The ends were cut back, 0 bases at V and 5 bases at J, with 19 bases in the middle. CDR3 loop: CASSQESSGIGMETQYF. The CDR3, as DNA: TGCGCCAGCAGCCAAGAGAGTAGCGGCATCGGGATGGAGACCCAGTACTTC.

CDR3 sequence (DNA): TGTGCCAGCAGCCCTCTAGGGGCAGGGGGGGAAGCTTTCTTT. It codes for CASSPLGAGGEAFF. This sequence joins TRBV7-9 and TRBJ1-1; 7 bases match TRBD1. The germline gives CDR1 SEHNR, CDR2 FQNEAQ (reference sequence). V trimming: 5 bases; J trimming: 8 bases; junction bases outside the gene matches: 11. This CDR3 comprises 14 residues.

This chain uses TRBV7-2 with TRBJ1-3; the D gene is possibly TRBD1 (5 bases). Per germline, CDR1 SGHTA and CDR2 FQGNSA. This CDR3 region has 16 residues. V dropped 4 bases and J dropped 0 bases, with 13 bases sitting between them. Written as DNA, the CDR3 is TGTGCCAGCAGCTGGAAAGGGGAAATCTCTGGAAACACCATATATTTT. This translates into CASSWKGEISGNTIYF.

This sequence joins TRBV11-3 and TRBJ2-7; perhaps TRBD1 as D (6 bases). This CDR3 contains 15 residues. Germline V gene sequence: CDR1 SGHNT, CDR2 YENEEA. The germline V and J ends were trimmed by 3 bases and 5 bases, with 17 bases remaining between them. The CDR3: CASSFYLTGTNEQYF. The CDR3 DNA is TGTGCCAGCAGCTTCTACCTCACTGGGACAAACGAGCAGTACTTC.

J is TRBJ1-6 and V is TRBV14; 7 bases match TRBD1. The germline V gene encodes CDR1 SGHDN and CDR2 FVKESK. Trimming removed 0 bases from V and 10 bases from J; junction bases left unmatched: 9. This CDR3 has 16 residues. This chain's CDR3 is CASSQDPIGGRSPLHF. The CDR3 bases are TGTGCCAGCAGCCAAGATCCCATAGGGGGCAGGTCACCCCTCCACTTT.

A single count supports this clone. The CDR3 loop reads CASSTEGESTLSTDTQYF. The DNA of the CDR3 is TGTGCCAGCAGCACCGAGGGAGAATCGACATTAAGCACAGATACGCAGTATTTT. V usage is TRBV5-6 and J usage is TRBJ2-3, with TRBD2 as a possible D gene (5 bases). There are 18 residues in the CDR3. Trimming cost V 4 bases and J 0 bases, with 21 bases left between them. The germline V gene encodes CDR1 SGHDT and CDR2 YYEEEE.

The J gene is TRBJ2-1, the V gene TRBV5-1; 8 bases align to TRBD2. Trimming took 0 bases from V and 5 from J; bases not matched to a gene: 10. This CDR3 has 17 residues. The germline V gene encodes CDR1 SGHRS and CDR2 YFSETQ. CDR3 amino acids: CASSLGSALAGNNEQFF. CDR3 nucleotides: TGCGCCAGCAGCTTGGGTTCCGCGCTAGCGGGTAACAATGAGCAGTTCTTC.

This clone has just one count. The chain employs TRBV5-1 and TRBJ2-6, with D possibly being TRBD2 (6 bases). This CDR3 comprises 15 residues. V lost 7 bases, J lost 4 bases, and 15 bases lay in between. Germline CDR1 SGHRS, CDR2 YFSETQ. CDR3 region: CASGGGVPGANVLTF. The CDR3 DNA reads as TGCGCCAGCGGTGGAGGGGTCCCGGGGGCCAACGTCCTGACTTTC.

The chain employs TRBV12-5 and TRBJ2-3; the match to TRBD1 covers 7 bases. CDR3 length: 14 amino acids. Germline CDR1 LGHNT, CDR2 FRNRAP. V was clipped by 6 bases and J by 0 bases; unmatched bases: 3. For the CDR3, the DNA is TGTGCTAGTGGAACAGGGGTGAGCACAGATACGCAGTATTTT. Translation gives CASGTGVSTDTQYF.

This clone was found a few times. The chain is built from TRBV6-1 and TRBJ2-7; D is uncertain. The CDR3 is made up of 13 amino acids. V lost 3 bases and J lost 3, with 9 bases in between. From germline, CDR1 is MNHNS and CDR2 SASEGT. The CDR3 sequence is CASSDPEDYEQYF. The DNA of the CDR3 is TGTGCCAGCAGTGACCCCGAGGACTACGAGCAGTACTTC.

The CDR3 here is CAISVQQGNGYTF. The CDR3 coding sequence is TGTGCCATCAGTGTCCAACAGGGGAATGGCTACACCTTC. The genes are TRBV10-3 and TRBJ1-2, with 7 bases identical to TRBD1. With 4 bases clipped from V and 6 bases from J, the junction kept 5 bases outside the gene matches. CDR1 ENHRY and CDR2 SYGVKD come from the germline V gene. The CDR3 totals 13 residues.

This chain joins TRBV27 and TRBJ2-7, with 8 bases aligning to TRBD2. This CDR3 contains 15 residues. Germline CDR1 and CDR2: MNHEY and SMNVEV (reference sequence). Unmatched junction bases numbered 6, after V lost 4 bases and J lost 1 base. CDR3 sequence (DNA): TGTGCCAGCAGTTACTCGGGAGGGGGATCCTACGAGCAGTACTTC. It translates to CASSYSGGGSYEQYF.

This clone was recorded many times. This chain uses TRBV4-2 with TRBJ2-7, with 10 bases identical to TRBD2. Trimming took 0 bases from V and 5 from J; bases not matched to a gene: 4. The germline V gene encodes CDR1 LGHNA and CDR2 YNFKEQ. The CDR3 is 15 amino acids. The CDR3 coding sequence is TGTGCCAGCAGCCAAGATCTAGCGGGGGCTGACGAGCAGTACTTC. Encoded protein: CASSQDLAGADEQYF.